This T cell receptor beta chain was recorded in a study of CD8 T cells in ankylosing spondylitis. In this sample, this clonotype turned up many times. The CDR3 runs 15 residues. CDR1 is SQVTM, CDR2 ANQGSEA, per germline. V was shortened by 4 bases and J by 3 bases, with 15 bases between the two germline ends. One entry per CDR3 protein, called by TCRdb with MiXCR from the 5' RACE reads. The data hold roughly 100,000 distinct CDR3 sequences, with over 6.5% observed a single time. The sequencing sample was made of blood, either unsorted or a sorted T cell fraction (not recorded which). The receptor was derived from a male donor with ankylosing spondylitis or in good health (not recorded which). This rearrangement joins TRBV29-1 to TRBJ2-2, with D possibly TRBD2 on 6 matching bases. CDR3 sequence: CSVGGGISDTGELFF. The DNA of the CDR3 is TGCAGCGTTGGGGGCGGGATTTCGGACACCGGGGAGCTGTTTTTT.